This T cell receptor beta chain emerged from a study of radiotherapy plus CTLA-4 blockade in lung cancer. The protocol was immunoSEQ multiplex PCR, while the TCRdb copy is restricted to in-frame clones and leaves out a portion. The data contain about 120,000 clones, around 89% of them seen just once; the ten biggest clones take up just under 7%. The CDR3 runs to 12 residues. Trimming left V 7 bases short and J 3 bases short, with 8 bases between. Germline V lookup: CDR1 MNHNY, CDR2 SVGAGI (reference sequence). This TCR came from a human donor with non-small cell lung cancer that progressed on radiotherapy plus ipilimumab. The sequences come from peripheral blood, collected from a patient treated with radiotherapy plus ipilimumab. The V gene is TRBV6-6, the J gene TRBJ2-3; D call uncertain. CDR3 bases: TGTGCCAGCATCTCCGGGACAGATACGCAGTATTTT. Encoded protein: CASISGTDTQYF.